These T cell receptor beta chains were read from a single sample in a study of blood T cell repertoires in COVID-19. The data were produced by immunoSEQ multiplex PCR, yet TCRdb's version contains in-frame clones alone and is incomplete. The profile shows about 110,000 clones, 85% to 90% of them singletons. Sequencing input: peripheral blood. Receptors originate from a woman aged 45-65 years with acute or convalescent COVID-19. Both conserved end residues are part of each CDR3. Each record gives: V gene, J gene, CDR3 protein.

V: TRBV6-5
J: TRBJ2-7
CDR3: CASTAGDRVEQYF

V: TRBV9
J: TRBJ1-6
CDR3: CASSGGGQGNSPLHF

V: TRBV24-1
J: TRBJ2-1
CDR3: CATSNSGLAGPPGSYNEQFF

V: TRBV6-2/TRBV6-3
J: TRBJ2-7
CDR3: CASNYPPTGGPYEQYF

V: TRBV7-9
J: TRBJ1-5
CDR3: CASSLGPGNNQPQHF

V: TRBV27
J: TRBJ2-4
CDR3: CASKSLGSGGKNIQYF

V: TRBV7-2
J: TRBJ2-3
CDR3: CASSFDGSNTDTQYF

V: TRBV19
J: TRBJ1-5
CDR3: CASSMEGRDGQPQHF

V: TRBV7-3
J: TRBJ2-7
CDR3: CASIGLYEQYF

V: TRBV7-3
J: TRBJ2-1
CDR3: CASSLRSGRLYNEQFF

V: TRBV5-1
J: TRBJ2-1
CDR3: CASSLYSGGVYNEQFF

V: TRBV5-4
J: TRBJ1-1
CDR3: CASSLEGATRSIGPEAFF

V: TRBV4-1
J: TRBJ1-2
CDR3: CASSQGGTPNYGYTF

V: TRBV4-2
J: TRBJ2-6
CDR3: CASSQEITVGANVLTF

V: TRBV28
J: TRBJ2-7
CDR3: CASSPSGGLLTYEQYF

V: TRBV5-1
J: TRBJ1-6
CDR3: CASSLGNGQMDSPLHF

V: TRBV7-8
J: TRBJ2-7
CDR3: CASSLQLADSYEQYF

V: TRBV9
J: TRBJ2-1
CDR3: CASSGRDRGFHEQFF

V: TRBV18
J: TRBJ1-1
CDR3: CASSPQGINTEAFF

V: TRBV27
J: TRBJ2-5
CDR3: CASSYMAKQETQYF

V: TRBV5-1
J: TRBJ2-1
CDR3: CASSLMSGVTPYNEQFF